The 28 T cell receptor beta chains in this list originate from one sample, sequenced in a study of T cell responses to AZD1222 COVID-19 vaccine. TCRdb's copy holds only in-frame clones and misses some; the assay was immunoSEQ multiplex PCR. The data contain over 110,000 clones, roughly 92% of them singletons. The sequences come from peripheral blood, collected 28 days after the second AZD1222 dose. The receptors here all came from an adult who received the AZD1222 COVID-19 vaccine.

This clone was counted only a few times. This chain uses TRBV4-1 with TRBJ1-2; D might be TRBD1 (5 bases). Trimming stripped 2 bases from V and 4 bases from J, with 8 bases between. CDR3 length equals 13 residues. The germline CDR1 and CDR2 sequences are MGHRA and YSYEKL. CDR3 nucleotides: TGCGCCAGCAGCCAAATGGGACTCTATGGCTACACCTTC. It encodes CASSQMGLYGYTF.

The V gene is TRBV6-5, the J gene TRBJ1-2; TRBD1 is a possible D gene (5 bases). This CDR3 has 13 amino acids. With 9 bases removed from V and 6 bases from J, the gap between germline ends came to 17 bases. Germline V gives CDR1 MNHEY, CDR2 SVGAGI. The CDR3 is CASRPPTGHGYTF. CDR3 DNA: TGTGCCAGTCGTCCCCCCACGGGGCATGGCTACACCTTC.

The genes are TRBV9 and TRBJ1-2, with TRBD1 matching over 9 bases. Germline CDR1 is SGDLS and CDR2 is YYNGEE. Trimming removed 4 bases from V and 5 bases from J; junction bases left unmatched: 12. This CDR3 has 16 amino acids. The CDR3 protein is CASSPRQGGTLYGYTF. The CDR3 nucleotides read TGTGCCAGCAGCCCCCGACAGGGGGGAACGCTTTATGGCTACACCTTC.

The rearrangement joins TRBV12-5 to TRBJ2-1, with unresolved D. The germline V and J ends were trimmed by 0 bases and 8 bases, with 11 bases remaining between them. Germline V gene sequence: CDR1 LGHNT, CDR2 FRNRAP. The CDR3 has 14 amino acids. The chain's CDR3 is CASGLVLRMDEQFF. CDR3 sequence (DNA): TGTGCTAGTGGTTTGGTCCTTCGGATGGATGAGCAGTTCTTC.

The CDR3 protein is CASSGAVGGGNSPLHF. In DNA, the CDR3 is TGTGCCAGCAGTGGGGCGGTTGGTGGAGGTAACTCACCCCTCCACTTT. J is TRBJ1-6 and V is TRBV25-1; D is uncertain. V lost 4 bases and J lost 10, with 20 bases in between. CDR1 is MGHDK and CDR2 is SYGVNS in the germline V gene. This CDR3 is 16 amino acids long.

This sequence joins TRBV27 and TRBJ2-7, with D possibly being TRBD1 (6 bases). V was cut by 5 bases and J by 6 bases, with 14 bases left in between. Germline CDR1 is MNHEY and CDR2 is SMNVEV (reference sequence). The CDR3 totals 13 residues. CDR3 amino acids: CASSPLGGGEQYV. In DNA, the CDR3 is TGTGCCAGCAGTCCACTTGGGGGCGGCGAGCAGTACGTC.

This clone was found once. The chain has TRBV19 and TRBJ1-1, with TRBD1 matching over 7 bases. V trimming: 9 bases; J trimming: 3 bases; junction bases outside the gene matches: 10. This CDR3 spans 14 amino acids. Germline-derived CDR1 and CDR2 are LNHDA and SQIVND (reference sequence). The CDR3: CASSRQGGDTEAFF. CDR3 DNA: TGTGCCAGCAGTCGACAGGGTGGGGACACTGAAGCTTTCTTT.

This chain links TRBV7-9 with TRBJ1-3; D may be TRBD1 (6 bases). Trimming removed 1 base from V and 2 bases from J, with 9 bases in between. The germline V gene has CDR1 SEHNR and CDR2 FQNEAQ (reference sequence). There are 15 residues in the CDR3. This CDR3 is CASSLEGHPGNTIYF. The CDR3 DNA sequence: TGTGCCAGCAGCTTAGAGGGACACCCTGGAAACACCATATATTTT.

The chain recombines TRBV5-6 with TRBJ1-1, with D uncertain. The V gene's germline CDR1 is SGHDT and CDR2 YYEEEE. The CDR3 has 13 amino acids. V lost 1 base to trimming and J lost 1 base, with 5 bases between them. In DNA form, the CDR3 reads TGTGCCAGCAGCTTGCGTGGGAACACTGAAGCTTTCTTT. Its protein product is CASSLRGNTEAFF.

CDR3 residues: CSVEWMREGGYTF. The CDR3 DNA reads as TGCAGCGTTGAATGGATGAGGGAAGGGGGCTACACCTTC. V is TRBV29-1 and J is TRBJ1-2; D not resolved. The ends were cut back, 2 bases at V and 8 bases at J, with 15 bases in the middle. The germline CDR1 and CDR2 sequences are SQVTM and ANQGSEA. This CDR3 spans 13 amino acids.

This clone was recorded only once. The gene calls are TRBV5-1 and TRBJ1-3; D is uncertain. V dropped 1 base and J dropped 0 bases, with 8 bases sitting between them. The CDR3 runs 15 residues. The germline V gene encodes CDR1 SGHRS and CDR2 YFSETQ. The CDR3 bases are TGCGCCAGCAGCTTGTCGTACAGCTCTGGAAACACCATATATTTT. Amino acid sequence: CASSLSYSSGNTIYF.

The rearrangement uses TRBV2 and TRBJ1-1; D is perhaps TRBD1 (5 bases). CDR1 is SNHLY, CDR2 FYNNEI, per germline. Trimming took off 8 bases at V and 0 bases at J, with 16 bases between the two ends. The CDR3 length is 15 residues. For the CDR3, the DNA is TGTGCCAGCCTCCGGGGGGGGACTATGAACACTGAAGCTTTCTTT. This translates into CASLRGGTMNTEAFF.

The J gene is TRBJ1-2, the V gene TRBV5-1, with D tentatively TRBD1 (6 bases). With 4 bases removed from V and 4 bases from J, the gap between germline ends came to 8 bases. Germline assignment: CDR1 SGHRS and CDR2 YFSETQ. This CDR3 comprises 12 residues. CDR3 bases: TGCGCCAGCAGCCAGGACAGCTATGGCTACACCTTC. It encodes CASSQDSYGYTF.

CDR3 sequence (DNA): TGTGCCAGCAGCCCACCACGGGCGCAAACCGGGGAGCTGTTTTTT. Translated: CASSPPRAQTGELFF. The V gene is TRBV7-9, the J gene TRBJ2-2; no clear D gene. V shed 5 bases and J shed 5 bases, with 15 bases lying between them. Germline CDR1 SEHNR, CDR2 FQNEAQ (reference sequence). CDR3 length: 15 amino acids.

The rearrangement joins TRBV6-5 to TRBJ2-7; D is unresolved. The germline V gene has CDR1 MNHEY and CDR2 SVGAGI. The ends were cut back, 0 bases at V and 2 bases at J, with 8 bases in the middle. This CDR3 spans 14 amino acids. The chain's CDR3 is CASSYSTRTYEQYF. CDR3 DNA sequence: TGTGCCAGCAGTTACTCGACAAGAACCTACGAGCAGTACTTC.

As DNA, the CDR3 is TGTGCCAGCAGCTTGGCGACCGGGGGCGGTTCCTATAATTCACCCCTCCACTTT. It specifies CASSLATGGGSYNSPLHF. The chain links TRBV5-4 to TRBJ1-6, with D perhaps matching TRBD1 (6 bases). Germline assignment: CDR1 SGHNT and CDR2 YYREEE (reference sequence). Trimming removed 0 bases from V and 1 base from J, with 14 bases in between. The CDR3 consists of 18 residues.

The chain is built from TRBV4-1 and TRBJ1-1; D might be TRBD1 (6 bases). Germline V lookup: CDR1 MGHRA, CDR2 YSYEKL. The CDR3 consists of 14 residues. Deletions cut 1 base from V and 2 bases from J, with 8 bases between. CDR3 in DNA: TGCGCCAGCAGCCAAGTACAGGGAAACACTGAAGCTTTCTTT. Its translation is CASSQVQGNTEAFF.

CDR3 bases: TGTGCCAGCAGGAAGGAGACCAAGAACACTGAAGCTTTCTTT. Its translation is CASRKETKNTEAFF. The chain uses TRBV2 and TRBJ1-1; D gene uncertain. V dropped 6 bases and J dropped 1 base, with 12 bases sitting between them. This CDR3 contains 14 residues. Germline V CDR1 and CDR2: SNHLY, FYNNEI.

The chain links TRBV2 to TRBJ2-4, with TRBD1 matching over 9 bases. Trimming cost V 6 bases and J 3 bases; bases outside gene matches: 3. Germline V lookup: CDR1 SNHLY, CDR2 FYNNEI. This CDR3 contains 14 residues. The CDR3 DNA reads TGTGCCAGCAGGAAGGGACAGGGCAAAAACATTCAGTACTTC. It encodes CASRKGQGKNIQYF.

The rearrangement uses TRBV4-3 and TRBJ1-1; 7 bases fit TRBD1. Looked up from germline, CDR1 is LGHNA and CDR2 is YSLEER. The CDR3 extends over 17 amino acids. The V gene end was trimmed by 0 bases and the J gene end by 7 bases; junction bases not matched to a gene: 14. The CDR3 DNA reads TGCGCCAGCAGCCAAGACCCTCCGGCAGGGGGAGTGGGTGAAGCTTTCTTT. Amino acids: CASSQDPPAGGVGEAFF.

V is TRBV6-6 and J is TRBJ2-7, with TRBD1 matching 8 bases. The CDR3 totals 12 residues. The germline V gene encodes CDR1 MNHNY and CDR2 SVGAGI (reference sequence). The ends lost 6 bases at V and 5 bases at J; junction bases unmatched: 3. DNA for the CDR3: TGTGCCAGCAGCCAGACAGGGGACGAGCAGTACGTC. Protein: CASSQTGDEQYV.

The V gene is TRBV5-4, the J gene TRBJ1-3, with unresolved D. CDR3 size: 15 residues. V was shortened by 2 bases and J by 4 bases, with 13 bases between the two germline ends. Germline V gene lookup returns CDR1 SGHNT and CDR2 YYREEE (reference sequence). The CDR3 loop is CASSFHKSPGNTIYF. The CDR3 nucleotides are TGTGCCAGCAGCTTTCACAAGTCCCCCGGAAACACCATATATTTT.

The genes are TRBV3-1 (or the pseudogene TRBV3-2) and TRBJ2-3, with D perhaps matching TRBD2 (7 bases). This CDR3 is built from 15 residues. Germline V gives CDR1 LGHDT, CDR2 YNNKEL (reference sequence). V was pared by 3 bases and J by 6 bases, with 16 bases between. CDR3: CASSQVGGPRDTQYF. The CDR3 DNA reads as TGTGCCAGCAGCCAGGTGGGGGGGCCCCGGGATACGCAGTATTTT.

The chain couples TRBV2 to TRBJ1-5, with D possibly matching TRBD1 (6 bases). The V gene's germline CDR1 is SNHLY and CDR2 FYNNEI. The CDR3 runs 13 residues. V was clipped by 7 bases and J by 4 bases, with 11 bases between them. The CDR3 DNA is TGTGCCAGCACTTCAGGGGCAAATCAGCCCCAGCATTTT. This sequence encodes CASTSGANQPQHF.

The gene calls are TRBV9 and TRBJ2-2, with 9 bases fitting TRBD2. The V gene's germline CDR1 is SGDLS and CDR2 YYNGEE. The length of the CDR3 is 15 residues. With 0 bases clipped from V and 5 bases from J, the junction kept 2 bases outside the gene matches. The CDR3 nucleotides read TGTGCCAGCAGCGTAGCAGCGGGAGGAACCGGGGAGCTGTTTTTT. It encodes CASSVAAGGTGELFF. The full variable domain, its missing parts supplied by reference TRBV9 and TRBJ2-2, is DSGVTQTPKHLITATGQRVTLRCSPRSGDLSVYWYQQSLDQGLQFLIQYYNGEERAKGNILERFSAQQFPDLHSELNLSSLELGDSALYFCASSVAAGGTGELFFGEGSRLTVL.

V is TRBV24-1 and J is TRBJ1-2; 7 nucleotides match TRBD1. This CDR3 region has 14 residues. Germline values: CDR1 KGHDR, CDR2 SFDVKD. With V trimmed by 4 bases and J by 6 bases, 7 bases remained unmatched. The CDR3 coding sequence is TGTGCCACCAGTGACCCGGACAGGTACGATGGCTACACCTTC. Its translation is CATSDPDRYDGYTF.

The J gene is TRBJ1-2, the V gene TRBV5-4; TRBD1 matches 7 bases. This CDR3 has 17 amino acids. The germline V gene encodes CDR1 SGHNT and CDR2 YYREEE (reference sequence). Trimming at V came to 2 bases and at J to 5 bases, leaving 15 bases not matched to a gene. In DNA form, the CDR3 reads TGTGCCAGCAGCTTCCACAGGGGAAGTGGTCTATGGTATGGCTACACCTTC. It translates to CASSFHRGSGLWYGYTF.

The chain recombines TRBV19 with TRBJ1-2; D is ambiguous. Trimming took off 4 bases at V and 8 bases at J, with 8 bases between the two ends. CDR3 length equals 11 residues. Looked up from germline, CDR1 is LNHDA and CDR2 is SQIVND (reference sequence). The CDR3 loop is CASSKTEGYTF. The CDR3, as DNA: TGTGCCAGTAGTAAAACAGAGGGCTACACCTTC.